One and the same sample provided the 18 T cell receptor beta chains below, sequenced in a study of T cells after posttransplantation cyclophosphamide. TCRdb's table, derived via immunoSEQ multiplex PCR, lists solely in-frame clones and lacks some. The sample contains 40,000 to 60,000 clones, none of them singletons. Input material: PBMCs. These receptors were collected from a man in his forties or fifties in good health, CMV-negative, and a related stem cell transplant donor.

This clone was counted many times. The chain carries TRBV10-3 and TRBJ2-5; D remains ambiguous. Germline loops: CDR1 ENHRY, CDR2 SYGVKD. The CDR3 consists of 13 residues. Trimming took 3 bases from V and 3 from J, leaving 8 bases between them. The CDR3 DNA sequence: TGTGCCATCAGTGACAGCGTAGAAGAGACCCAGTACTTC. Amino acid sequence: CAISDSVEETQYF.

This chain joins TRBV9 and TRBJ2-5; 11 bases align to TRBD1. The DNA matches TRBJ2-7 better at its end, which makes the J call doubtful. The germline gives CDR1 SGDLS, CDR2 YYNGEE. This CDR3 contains 14 residues. The CDR3 nucleotides are TGTGCCAGCAGCATAGGACAGGGGGCTTACGAGCAGTACTTC. Translated, it gives CASSIGQGAYEQYF.

In its sample, this clone was seen many times. V is TRBV13 and J is TRBJ2-3, with 7 bases lining up with TRBD2. V gave up 5 bases and J gave up 4 bases; unmatched junction bases: 9. The CDR3 runs to 15 residues. CDR1 and CDR2 from the germline V gene are PRHDT and FYEKMQ (reference sequence). The CDR3, as DNA: TGTGCCAGCAGCATACGACTAGCAGTTGCAGATACGCAGTATTTT. It codes for CASSIRLAVADTQYF.

This clone was seen many times. V is TRBV5-1 and J is TRBJ2-1, with TRBD2 matching over 9 bases. The length of the CDR3 is 15 residues. CDR1 is SGHRS and CDR2 is YFSETQ in the germline V gene. The V gene end was trimmed by 0 bases and the J gene end by 5 bases; junction bases not matched to a gene: 3. CDR3 residues: CASSLVPSGNNEQFF. As DNA, the CDR3 is TGCGCCAGCAGCTTGGTACCTAGCGGGAACAATGAGCAGTTCTTC.

Ten or more counts support this clone. This chain uses TRBV30 with TRBJ1-3; TRBD1 agrees at 7 bases. The J segment lost 3 bases and the V segment lost 2 bases, leaving 1 base of the junction unmatched. The germline gives CDR1 GTSNPN, CDR2 SVGIG (reference sequence). This CDR3 has 13 amino acids. CDR3 protein: CAWSPGGGNTIYF. CDR3 coding DNA: TGTGCCTGGAGTCCAGGGGGTGGAAACACCATATATTTT.

This clone came up many times. The chain combines TRBV14 with TRBJ2-5, with 10 nucleotides matching TRBD1. V shed 4 bases and J 4 bases; nucleotides not matched to a gene: 6. The V gene's germline CDR1 is SGHDN and CDR2 FVKESK. This CDR3 is built from 15 residues. The CDR3 DNA follows: TGTGCCAGCAGCCCGGGGACAGGGGAAGGAGAGACCCAGTACTTC. Its translation is CASSPGTGEGETQYF.

This clone was counted many times. The chain is built from TRBV6-5 and TRBJ1-1; no reliable D call. This CDR3 contains 14 residues. V was shortened by 3 bases and J by 4 bases, with 12 bases between the two germline ends. Per the germline V gene, CDR1 is MNHEY and CDR2 is SVGAGI. The CDR3 DNA reads TGTGCCAGCAGTTATTCGTCGGGATCCACTGAAGCTTTCTTT. Translation: CASSYSSGSTEAFF.

The table lists this clone with many counts. The chain joins TRBV6-5 to TRBJ1-1, with a tentative D call TRBD1 (6 bases). The CDR3 consists of 16 residues. Germline lookup yields CDR1 MNHEY and CDR2 SVGAGI. Between the trimmed V and J ends, which lost 4 bases and 3 bases, there was a span of 18 bases. The CDR3 nucleotides are TGTGCCAGCAGTTTGGGGATTGGGGGGGGCCACACTGAAGCTTTCTTT. This sequence encodes CASSLGIGGGHTEAFF.

The DNA of the CDR3 is TGTGCCAGCACTACCAGGGGGTTGACCTACGAGCAGTACTTC. Translation: CASTTRGLTYEQYF. The V gene is TRBV28, the J gene TRBJ2-5, with TRBD1 identical over 7 bases. The J call could be wrong; TRBJ2-7 is a better fit for the DNA end. The CDR3 is 14 amino acids. The germline gives CDR1 MDHEN, CDR2 SYDVKM.

This clone has at least ten counts. CDR3 loop: CASTTPGAGDYEQYF. The CDR3 DNA is TGTGCCAGCACTACGCCTGGGGCAGGGGACTACGAGCAGTACTTC. This rearrangement joins TRBV6-6 to TRBJ2-7; D may be TRBD1 (6 bases). Trimming removed 7 bases from V and 3 bases from J, with 19 bases in between. CDR3 length: 15 amino acids. CDR1 and CDR2 (germline): MNHNY, SVGAGI (reference sequence).

The chain employs TRBV6-1 and TRBJ2-5, with 9 positions matching TRBD1. The DNA end lines up better with TRBJ2-7; the J call may be wrong. Germline lookup yields CDR1 MNHNS and CDR2 SASEGT. The CDR3 runs 15 residues. The CDR3 nucleotides read TGTGCCAGCAGTTCATTAGACAGGGGGTCCTACGAGCAGTACTTC. It encodes CASSSLDRGSYEQYF.

This clone was recorded many times. The genes are TRBV4-1 and TRBJ1-4; D remains unclear. This CDR3 region has 15 residues. V lost 1 base to trimming and J lost 8 bases, with 14 bases between them. Germline V gene sequence: CDR1 MGHRA, CDR2 YSYEKL. As DNA, the CDR3 is TGCGCCAGCAGCCAAGTCTTGGGGAGCGGGGAAAAACTGTTTTTT. Its protein product is CASSQVLGSGEKLFF.

This clone has at least ten counts. The V gene is TRBV4-2, the J gene TRBJ2-2; 7 bases line up with TRBD1. Germline CDR1 and CDR2: LGHNA and YNFKEQ. The CDR3 spans 16 residues. Unmatched junction bases numbered 8, after V lost 6 bases and J lost 1 base. The CDR3 region has the DNA TGTGCCAGCAGAAACACCGGGACAGAGAACACCGGGGAGCTGTTTTTT. Its translation: CASRNTGTENTGELFF.

This clone was recorded at least ten times. The chain employs TRBV29-1 and TRBJ1-1, with D possibly matching TRBD1 (6 bases). V was clipped by 0 bases and J by 4 bases, with 24 bases between them. The CDR3 consists of 18 residues. Germline values: CDR1 SQVTM, CDR2 ANQGSEA. The CDR3 region is CSVEDLGARDGVGTEAFF. The CDR3, as DNA: TGCAGCGTTGAAGATCTGGGGGCCCGGGACGGGGTAGGCACTGAAGCTTTCTTT.

This clone has ten or more counts. V usage is TRBV30 and J usage is TRBJ1-2; 8 nucleotides match TRBD1. CDR1 and CDR2 (germline): GTSNPN, SVGIG (reference sequence). Trimming removed 0 bases from V and 3 bases from J; junction bases left unmatched: 0. CDR3 length: 13 residues. The CDR3 loop is CAWSVDRDYGYTF. Here the CDR3 DNA reads TGTGCCTGGAGTGTGGACAGGGACTATGGCTACACCTTC.

This clone has ten or more counts. The gene calls are TRBV5-6 and TRBJ2-7; D is unclear. Germline V CDR1 and CDR2: SGHDT, YYEEEE. The CDR3 contains 19 residues. Trimming left V 2 bases short and J 2 bases short, with 26 bases between. DNA for the CDR3: TGTGCCAGCAGCTTACCCCGGCTCAACAGTTTGGGCAGGCCCTACGAGCAGTACTTC. It codes for CASSLPRLNSLGRPYEQYF.

This clone was picked up many times. DNA of the CDR3: TGTGCCAGCAGCTCATTGGGCAGGGACTACTACGAGCAGTACTTC. It translates to CASSSLGRDYYEQYF. This chain connects TRBV28 to TRBJ2-7; 7 bases align to TRBD2. The ends lost 6 bases at V and 3 bases at J; junction bases unmatched: 11. Germline V gene sequence: CDR1 MDHEN, CDR2 SYDVKM. This CDR3 contains 15 residues.

This clone was counted ten times or more. The chain links TRBV27 to TRBJ2-7; perhaps TRBD2 as D (6 bases). Per the germline V gene, CDR1 is MNHEY and CDR2 is SMNVEV (reference sequence). Between the trimmed V and J ends, which lost 8 bases and 3 bases, there was a span of 11 bases. The CDR3 has 12 amino acids. The CDR3 here is CASGEADYEQYF. CDR3 in DNA: TGTGCCAGCGGGGAGGCCGACTACGAGCAGTACTTC.